A selection of T cell receptor beta chains follows, all from one sample in a study of Ad26.COV2.S vaccination and SARS-CoV-2 variants. Only in-frame clones appear in the TCRdb table, and some are missing; sequencing was by immunoSEQ multiplex PCR. The table records approximately 400,000 clones, approximately 85% of them present only once. The specimen was peripheral blood, collected in a trial of Ad26.COV2.S vaccine versus placebo. The receptors were gathered from a person between 18 and 65 years old who received the Ad26.COV2.S COVID-19 vaccine or a placebo. CDR3s include the opening cysteine and the closing phenylalanine or tryptophan. The D gene is left open where the match is weak. The listing skips clone size in some rows; elsewhere it reads once, few, many or a size class.

>TRBV10-2|.|.|TRBJ2-7
CASSGGSAEAYEQYF
TGCGCCAGCAGTGGGGGGTCGGCGGAGGCCTACGAGCAGTACTTC
>TRBV7-9|.|.|TRBJ2-7
CASSPDYPRRALVEQYF
TGTGCCAGCAGTCCCGACTACCCGCGGCGGGCCCTCGTCGAGCAGTACTTC
>TRBV7-9|.|TRBD1|TRBJ2-5
CASSFDLRDRGQETQYF
TGTGCCAGCAGCTTTGATTTACGGGACAGGGGACAAGAGACCCAGTACTTC
>TRBV9|.|.|TRBJ2-5
CASSPTGDSQETQYF
TGTGCCAGCAGCCCCACTGGGGACTCTCAAGAGACCCAGTACTTC
>TRBV4-3|.|TRBD2|TRBJ2-1
CASSQDPIAGGADEQFF
TGCGCCAGCAGCCAAGATCCAATAGCGGGGGGTGCGGATGAGCAGTTCTTC
>TRBV5-1|once|.|TRBJ1-3
CASSLEQSGNTIYF
TGCGCCAGCAGCTTGGAACAGAGTGGAAACACCATATATTTT
>TRBV19|once|TRBD1|TRBJ2-2
CASSAGGANTGELFF
TGTGCCAGTAGTGCAGGGGGTGCGAACACCGGGGAGCTGTTTTTT
>TRBV7-9|.|.|TRBJ1-2
CASSYRTEVNGYTF
TGTGCCAGCAGCTACCGGACAGAAGTCAATGGCTACACCTTC
>TRBV18|few|TRBD1|TRBJ1-4
CASSLNQNRGAFEKLFF
TGTGCCAGCTCACTGAACCAGAACAGGGGGGCCTTTGAAAAACTGTTTTTT
>TRBV5-5|.|.|TRBJ1-1
CASSPYISSTEAFF
TGTGCCAGCAGCCCATACATTAGTAGCACTGAAGCTTTCTTT
>TRBV2|.|TRBD1|TRBJ2-1
CASRDRVIDEQFF
TGTGCCAGTCGGGACAGGGTAATTGATGAGCAGTTCTTC
>TRBV27|.|.|TRBJ2-6
CASSRDLGGANVLTF
TGTGCCAGCAGTCGCGATTTGGGAGGGGCCAACGTCCTGACTTTC
>TRBV28|once|.|TRBJ1-2
CASSFRDYGYTF
TGTGCCAGCAGTTTCAGGGACTATGGCTACACCTTC
>TRBV28|.|TRBD1|TRBJ1-2
CASSLEQGNYGYTF
TGTGCCAGCAGTTTAGAACAGGGGAACTATGGCTACACCTTC
>TRBV24-1|.|.|TRBJ1-2
CATSDQGSGYTF
TGTGCCACCAGTGACCAGGGTAGTGGCTACACCTTC
>TRBV7-9|.|.|TRBJ1-4
CASSEVGTTNEKLFF
TGTGCCAGCAGCGAAGTAGGGACAACTAATGAAAAACTGTTTTTT
>TRBV12-3/TRBV12-4|.|.|TRBJ1-5
CASSFGRQPQHF
TGTGCCAGCAGTTTTGGTAGACAGCCCCAGCATTTT
>TRBV10-2|.|TRBD2|TRBJ2-7
CASSAEIAGAYEQYF
TGCGCCAGCAGTGCGGAGATAGCGGGGGCCTACGAGCAGTACTTC
>TRBV27|once|.|TRBJ2-5
CASSSLKGWETQYF
TGTGCCAGCAGTTCCCTTAAGGGATGGGAGACCCAGTACTTC
>TRBV30|.|.|TRBJ1-1
CAWIVGRLNTEAFF
TGTGCCTGGATAGTCGGGAGGTTGAACACTGAAGCTTTCTTT
>TRBV24-1|.|TRBD2|TRBJ2-1
CATSDGGLAGGIYNEQFF
TGTGCCACCAGTGATGGGGGACTAGCGGGAGGGATCTACAATGAGCAGTTCTTC
>TRBV7-2|.|.|TRBJ2-5
CASSLVKETQYF
TGTGCCAGCAGCTTAGTTAAAGAGACCCAGTACTTC
>TRBV4-1|.|.|TRBJ2-1
CASSQPGGRVNEQFF
TGCGCCAGCAGCCAACCTGGGGGGCGGGTCAATGAGCAGTTCTTC
>TRBV7-9|.|.|TRBJ2-5
CASSLALGGGMGETQYF
TGTGCCAGCAGCTTAGCGCTTGGAGGGGGCATGGGAGAGACCCAGTACTTC
>TRBV28|once|.|TRBJ1-5
CASSSAYSNQPQHF
TGTGCCAGCAGCTCCGCCTATAGCAATCAGCCCCAGCATTTT
>TRBV12-3/TRBV12-4|.|.|TRBJ2-1
CASSLDPIGRFF
TGTGCCAGCAGCTTAGACCCGATCGGGCGGTTCTTC
>TRBV18|many|.|TRBJ1-1
CASSSAGMNTEAFF
TGTGCCAGCTCCTCGGCAGGGATGAACACTGAAGCTTTCTTT
>TRBV19|.|.|TRBJ1-5
CASSSLPSGKGQPQHF
TGTGCCAGTAGTTCCCTGCCTTCAGGGAAAGGTCAGCCCCAGCATTTT
>TRBV19|.|.|TRBJ1-5
CASSTKGGVARHF
TGTGCCAGTAGTACGAAGGGAGGGGTGGCCAGGCATTTT
>TRBV28|.|TRBD2|TRBJ2-2
CASSLMTSGSTGELFF
TGTGCCAGCAGTCTTATGACTAGCGGGAGCACCGGGGAGCTGTTTTTT
>TRBV24-1|once|TRBD1|TRBJ2-1
CATSDPGTGIRNEQFF
TGTGCCACCAGTGATCCCGGGACAGGGATTCGGAATGAGCAGTTCTTC
>TRBV5-1|.|.|TRBJ2-1
CASSLGADPSYNEQFF
TGCGCCAGCAGCTTGGGGGCGGATCCCTCCTACAATGAGCAGTTCTTC
>TRBV7-9|.|.|TRBJ1-6
CASSLLGPTNSPLHF
TGTGCCAGCAGCTTATTAGGACCGACTAATTCACCCCTCCACTTT
>TRBV29-1|.|TRBD2|TRBJ2-1
CSVGQAGGPGNEQFF
TGCAGCGTTGGCCAAGCGGGGGGGCCGGGCAATGAGCAGTTCTTC
>TRBV6-2/TRBV6-3|.|.|TRBJ2-5
CASSYEFGAPQETQYF
TGTGCCAGCAGTTACGAGTTTGGGGCGCCTCAAGAGACCCAGTACTTC
>TRBV6-5|.|.|TRBJ2-7
CASGTELPYEQYF
TGTGCCAGCGGAACGGAGCTACCCTACGAGCAGTACTTC
>TRBV28|.|TRBD2|TRBJ2-7
CASSPTSGSYTYEQYF
TGTGCCAGCAGTCCTACTAGCGGGAGTTATACTTACGAGCAGTACTTC
>TRBV6-2/TRBV6-3|.|TRBD1|TRBJ1-1
CASSWGQVALGTEAFF
TGTGCCAGCAGCTGGGGACAGGTCGCACTAGGGACTGAAGCTTTCTTT
>TRBV10-1|.|.|TRBJ2-5
CASSETQTRETQYF
TGCGCCAGCAGTGAAACCCAAACGAGGGAGACCCAGTACTTC
>TRBV7-2|.|.|TRBJ1-1
CASSPQQNTEAFF
TGTGCCAGCAGCCCCCAACAGAACACTGAAGCTTTCTTT
>TRBV4-1|.|.|TRBJ2-1
CASSQDVAGIYEQFF
TGCGCCAGCAGCCAAGATGTCGCGGGAATCTATGAGCAGTTCTTC
>TRBV5-1|.|.|TRBJ1-4
CASSPGPEWEKLFF
TGCGCCAGCAGCCCGGGTCCTGAATGGGAAAAACTGTTTTTT
>TRBV11-2|.|TRBD2|TRBJ2-2
CASSLGEGLERNTGELFF
TGTGCCAGCAGCCTCGGGGAGGGGCTAGAAAGAAACACCGGGGAGCTGTTTTTT
>TRBV2|.|.|TRBJ2-3
CASRRGDTQYF
TGTGCCAGCCGCCGAGGGGATACGCAGTATTTT
>TRBV4-3|.|TRBD2|TRBJ2-5
CASSSYYLAGGLETQYF
TGCGCCAGCAGCTCATACTACCTAGCGGGAGGGCTGGAGACCCAGTACTTC
>TRBV2|.|TRBD2|TRBJ2-2
CASTLLGLAGVPGELFF
TGTGCCAGCACCCTCCTAGGTCTAGCGGGAGTCCCCGGGGAGCTGTTTTTT